This T cell receptor beta chain emerged from a study of cytomegalovirus exposure and HLA in healthy donors. Trimming at V came to 4 bases and at J to 7 bases, leaving 6 bases not matched to a gene. Germline CDR1 reads SQVTM; CDR2 reads ANQGSEA. The CDR3 contains 12 residues. The PCR used 60 Vbeta and 13 Jbeta primers. Using immunoSEQ multiplex PCR, the repertoire was profiled, and TCRdb retains in-frame clones only, with some absent. The specimen's table records about 160,000 clones. The chain joins TRBV29-1 to TRBJ2-7; 8 bases are a match to TRBD1. The sample comprised PBMCs. The origin of this receptor is a man aged 25 to 40 in good health and CMV-seronegative. The CDR3 here is CSVVTGDQEQYF. Written as DNA, the CDR3 is TGCAGCGTTGTGACAGGGGATCAAGAGCAGTACTTC.